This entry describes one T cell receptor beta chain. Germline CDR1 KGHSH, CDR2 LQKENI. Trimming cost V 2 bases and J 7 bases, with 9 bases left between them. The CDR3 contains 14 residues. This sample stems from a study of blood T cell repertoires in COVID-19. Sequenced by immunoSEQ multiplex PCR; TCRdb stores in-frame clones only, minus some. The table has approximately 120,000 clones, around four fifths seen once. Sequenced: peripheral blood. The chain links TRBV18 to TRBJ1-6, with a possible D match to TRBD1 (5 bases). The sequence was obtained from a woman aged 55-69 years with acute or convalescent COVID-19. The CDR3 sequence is CASSPAGINSPLHF. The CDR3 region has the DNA TGTGCCAGCTCACCAGCAGGGATAAATTCACCCCTCCACTTT.